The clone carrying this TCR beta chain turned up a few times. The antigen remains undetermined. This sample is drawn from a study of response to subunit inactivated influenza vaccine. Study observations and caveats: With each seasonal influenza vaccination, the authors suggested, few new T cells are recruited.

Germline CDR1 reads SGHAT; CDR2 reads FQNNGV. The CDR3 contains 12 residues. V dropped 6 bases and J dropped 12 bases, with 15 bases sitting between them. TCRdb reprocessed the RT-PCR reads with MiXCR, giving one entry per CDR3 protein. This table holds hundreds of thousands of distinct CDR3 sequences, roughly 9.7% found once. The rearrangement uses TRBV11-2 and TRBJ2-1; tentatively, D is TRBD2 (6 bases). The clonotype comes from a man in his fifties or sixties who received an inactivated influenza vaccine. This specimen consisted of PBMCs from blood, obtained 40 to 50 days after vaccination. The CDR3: CASSRDSRWQFF. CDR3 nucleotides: TGTGCCAGCAGTCGGGACTCCCGATGGCAGTTCTTC.